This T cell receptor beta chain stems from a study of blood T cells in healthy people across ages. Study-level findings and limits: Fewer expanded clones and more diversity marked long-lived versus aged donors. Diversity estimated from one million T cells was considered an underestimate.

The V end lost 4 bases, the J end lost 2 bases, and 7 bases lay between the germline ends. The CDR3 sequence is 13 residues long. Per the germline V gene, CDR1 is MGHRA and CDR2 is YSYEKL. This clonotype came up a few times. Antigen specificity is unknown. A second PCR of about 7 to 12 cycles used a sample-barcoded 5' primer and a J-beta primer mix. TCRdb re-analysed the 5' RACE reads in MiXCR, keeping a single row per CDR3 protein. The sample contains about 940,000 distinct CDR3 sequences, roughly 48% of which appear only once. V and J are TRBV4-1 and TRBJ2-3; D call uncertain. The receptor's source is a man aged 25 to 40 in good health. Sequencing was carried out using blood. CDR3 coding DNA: TGCGCCAGCAGCCTACAATACACAGATACGCAGTATTTT. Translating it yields CASSLQYTDTQYF.